This entry describes one T cell receptor beta chain. Per the authors' pipeline: Amplification with reference gene primers provided the estimates of nucleated cell counts. Some clones are missing from TCRdb's copy, which holds only in-frame ones; the method was immunoSEQ multiplex PCR. Clone size and V and J calls were adopted from that table, with D and trimming inferred from the DNA. Of about 170,000 clones listed, 88% are singletons. These data come from a study of blood T cell repertoires in COVID-19. About the research overall: Both acute and convalescent COVID-19 samples were obtained from the United States, Italy and Spain. T cells, B-cell-depleted T cells, or PBMCs provided the cDNA or gDNA that served as material.

This CDR3 comprises 16 residues. With V trimmed by 3 bases and J by 5 bases, 7 bases remained unmatched. CDR1 SGHKS and CDR2 YYEKEE come from the germline V gene (reference sequence). The chain combines TRBV5-5 with TRBJ2-3, with TRBD2 matching over 12 bases. The sample comprised peripheral blood. This receptor was identified in a man aged 55 to 70 with acute or convalescent COVID-19. The CDR3 coding sequence is TGTGCCAGCAGCTGGGACCCTAGCGGGAGGGGAGATACGCAGTATTTT. It specifies CASSWDPSGRGDTQYF. The whole variable domain, filled in from reference TRBV5-5 and TRBJ2-3, reads DAGVTQSPTHLIKTRGQQVTLRCSPISGHKSVSWYQQVLGQGPQFIFQYYEKEERGRGNFPDRFSARQFPNYSSELNVNALLLGDSALYLCASSWDPSGRGDTQYFGPGTRLTVL.